These 13 T cell receptor beta chains share one sample of origin, sequenced in a study of cytomegalovirus exposure and HLA in healthy donors. Researchers ran the PCR with 60 Vbeta and 13 Jbeta primers. Sequencing was performed with immunoSEQ multiplex PCR; in TCRdb, only in-frame clones are kept and a portion is missing. The repertoire holds 140,000 to 150,000 clones, around 9.6% seen once, with 1.5% to 2% in the top ten. The sequencing input was PBMCs. Receptors were obtained from a male donor in good health and CMV-seronegative.

This clone was seen a few times. This CDR3 is CASSPVDRGLNTEAFF. The DNA for the CDR3 is TGTGCCAGCTCACCCGTAGACAGGGGCTTGAACACTGAAGCTTTCTTT. The V gene is TRBV18, the J gene TRBJ1-1; 8 nucleotides line up with TRBD1. The germline V gene has CDR1 KGHSH and CDR2 LQKENI. The V segment lost 3 bases and the J segment 0 bases; nucleotides outside the gene matches: 6. The CDR3 sequence is 16 residues long.

The V gene is TRBV19, the J gene TRBJ1-5; D not resolved. The CDR3 has 13 amino acids. Germline V gene lookup returns CDR1 LNHDA and CDR2 SQIVND (reference sequence). Trimming removed 8 bases at V and 5 bases at J, with 13 bases between. This CDR3 is CASSFQADQPQHF. The CDR3 nucleotides read TGTGCCAGTTCGTTTCAGGCAGATCAGCCCCAGCATTTT.

In regard to this clone: The identical CDR3 is also encoded by other nucleotide sequences in the sample. The V and J genes are TRBV6-5 and TRBJ2-7, with 11 bases that match TRBD1. Trimming took 0 bases from V and 1 from J; bases not matched to a gene: 2. The CDR3 extends over 16 amino acids. In germline, CDR1 is MNHEY, CDR2 SVGAGI. The CDR3 DNA sequence: TGTGCCAGCAGTTACTCTGGGACAGGGGGTTCCTACGAGCAGTACTTC. This codes for CASSYSGTGGSYEQYF.

There are a few counts of this clone. The chain carries TRBV2 and TRBJ2-7; TRBD2 agrees at 8 bases. The trim removed 2 bases at V and 5 bases at J, leaving 8 bases unmatched. Germline loops: CDR1 SNHLY, CDR2 FYNNEI. The CDR3 is 15 residues long. As DNA, the CDR3 is TGTGCCAGCAGTGAATGGGCCGGGGGGGCCCACGAGCAGTACTTC. Residues: CASSEWAGGAHEQYF.

This clone was detected a few times. V gene TRBV5-4 combines with J gene TRBJ2-6; TRBD1 agrees at 8 bases. The CDR3 has 17 residues. Looked up from germline, CDR1 is SGHNT and CDR2 is YYREEE (reference sequence). Trimming at V came to 2 bases and at J to 0 bases, leaving 4 bases not matched to a gene. The CDR3 loop reads CASSLGTGSSGANVLTF. The DNA of the CDR3 is TGTGCCAGCAGCTTAGGGACAGGCTCCTCTGGGGCCAACGTCCTGACTTTC.

The V and J genes are TRBV4-3 and TRBJ1-6; D is unclear. CDR1 is LGHNA, CDR2 YSLEER, per germline. V was shortened by 1 base and J by 11 bases, with 12 bases between the two germline ends. This CDR3 spans 14 amino acids. This CDR3 is CASSQGTATPPLHF. The CDR3 coding sequence is TGCGCCAGCAGCCAAGGAACAGCCACTCCACCCCTCCACTTT.

On this clone: At the DNA level, this CDR3 is encoded by other sequences in the same sample as well. This rearrangement joins TRBV28 to TRBJ1-1; the match to TRBD1 covers 7 bases. V was pared by 6 bases and J by 0 bases, with 4 bases of the junction left unmatched. CDR1 MDHEN and CDR2 SYDVKM come from the germline V gene. The CDR3 contains 14 residues. The CDR3 DNA reads as TGTGCCAGCAGCTTGACAGGGCTGAACACTGAAGCTTTCTTT. Translated: CASSLTGLNTEAFF.

V gene TRBV23-1 combines with J gene TRBJ2-3; D remains unclear. TRBV23-1 is an open reading frame whose function is uncertain. V lost 0 bases and J lost 2, with 9 bases in between. The CDR3 length is 15 residues. For the CDR3, the DNA is TGCGCCAGCAGTCAATCGCGGCGACCCACAGATACGCAGTATTTT. Translation: CASSQSRRPTDTQYF.

This clone has a handful of counts. This chain links TRBV2 with TRBJ1-2; 7 bases fit TRBD1. In germline, CDR1 is SNHLY, CDR2 FYNNEI. The V gene end was trimmed by 7 bases and the J gene end by 5 bases; junction bases not matched to a gene: 4. CDR3 length equals 12 residues. CDR3 loop: CASTPQGYGYTF. CDR3 nucleotides: TGTGCCAGCACACCACAGGGGTATGGCTACACCTTC. Complete variable domain (other parts from reference TRBV2 and TRBJ1-2): EPEVTQTPSHQVTQMGQEVILRCVPISNHLYFYWYRQILGQKVEFLVSFYNNEISEKSEIFDDQFSVERPDGSNFTLKIRSTKLEDSAMYFCASTPQGYGYTFGSGTRLTVV.

This clone came up a few times. The V call is TRBV28, the J call TRBJ1-3, with a possible D match to TRBD1 (5 bases). The length of the CDR3 is 14 residues. Trimming pared 6 bases from V and 3 bases from J, leaving 12 bases between. The germline CDR1 and CDR2 sequences are MDHEN and SYDVKM. Written as DNA, the CDR3 is TGTGCCAGCAGCGATAGGGGCGGTGGAAACACCATATATTTT. This translates into CASSDRGGGNTIYF.

The chain combines TRBV4-3 with TRBJ2-2; tentatively, D is TRBD2 (6 bases). The V end was cut by 1 base, the J end by 6 bases, with 15 bases between. CDR1 LGHNA and CDR2 YSLEER come from the germline V gene. This CDR3 has 16 residues. CDR3 sequence (DNA): TGCGCCAGCAGCCAAGCCTGGGGACGGGAGTCCGGGGAGCTGTTTTTT. It codes for CASSQAWGRESGELFF.

J is TRBJ2-7 and V is TRBV5-4, with 12 bases aligning to TRBD1. Germline CDR1 SGHNT, CDR2 YYREEE (reference sequence). The CDR3 is 17 residues long. The junction had 15 bases not matched to a gene; V was cut back by 4 bases and J by 7 bases. The CDR3 DNA follows: TGTGCCAGCAGCCTTAACCCCGGGACAGGGGGCACGATAGAGCAGTACTTC. Translation: CASSLNPGTGGTIEQYF.

This clone appeared a few times. The chain is built from TRBV10-3 and TRBJ2-7, with TRBD2 matching 11 bases. The V gene end was trimmed by 7 bases and the J gene end by 6 bases; junction bases not matched to a gene: 8. CDR1 is ENHRY, CDR2 SYGVKD, per germline. The CDR3 runs 14 residues. The DNA of the CDR3 is TGTGCCATCAACCAACTAGCGGGAGATCGCGAGCAGTACTTC. Amino acids: CAINQLAGDREQYF.